This section outlines one TCR beta chain sequence together with its context. The data are from a study of early T cells in non-severe SARS-CoV-2 infection. The germline CDR1 and CDR2 sequences are SGHVS and FNYEAQ. Between the trimmed V and J ends, which lost 8 bases and 4 bases, there was a span of 8 bases. CDR3 size: 12 residues. TCRdb processed the 5' RACE reads anew with MiXCR; each CDR3 protein has one entry. The table has tens of thousands of distinct CDR3 sequences, roughly 16% seen once. The sequence was collected from an adult who was a healthcare worker with PCR-confirmed SARS-CoV-2 infection or an uninfected control (not recorded which). Sequenced material: whole blood, taken at baseline. The gene calls are TRBV7-6 and TRBJ2-2, with D tentatively TRBD1 (6 bases). The CDR3 coding sequence is TGTGCCAGCGGCAGGGGCACCGGGGAGCTGTTTTTT. Amino acid sequence: CASGRGTGELFF.